This T cell receptor (beta chain) was obtained from a study of shared clonotypes between healthy human individuals. As for this clone: The antigen is unknown.

Overall study findings and caveats: Naive CD4 clonotypes were shared across a handful of donors at 4% to 5%.

Assay used: immunoSEQ multiplex PCR; TCRdb lists only in-frame clones, some missing. There are 2 million to 2.5 million clones in the sample; 80% to 95% occur only once, and about 0.41% lies in the top ten. This CDR3 has 15 amino acids. Losses at the gene ends were 4 bases for V and 5 bases for J; bases not matched to a gene: 8. Germline CDR1 SGDLS, CDR2 YYNGEE. The sequenced sample consisted of naive CD4+ T cells from PBMCs. Subset meaning: CD45RA+ positively selected. This sequence joins TRBV9 and TRBJ1-2; the match to TRBD1 covers 10 bases. This sequence was found in a man aged 18 to 29 in good health. Some clones in this sample may be carry-over from other donors' samples. CDR3 DNA sequence: TGTGCCAGCAGCAGAACCGGGACAGGGGTTTATGGCTACACCTTC. This translates into CASSRTGTGVYGYTF.